This T cell receptor beta chain emerged from a study of blood T cell repertoires in COVID-19. Study at large: Sources were T cells, B-cell-depleted T cells, or PBMCs; the material itself was cDNA or gDNA.

Authors' methods: Estimates of nucleated cell counts were drawn from the amplification of reference gene primers. The repertoire was sequenced with immunoSEQ multiplex PCR; TCRdb's copy has only in-frame clones and lacks some. V and J calls plus clone size are reproduced from that table; the DNA served to infer D and trimming. The data hold 210,000 or so clones, with over 75% observed a single time. The CDR3 has 15 residues. With V trimmed by 1 base and J by 4 bases, 5 bases remained unmatched. Germline V gene data show CDR1 as SGHTA and CDR2 as FQGNSA. This chain uses TRBV7-2 with TRBJ2-7; 9 bases fit TRBD2. The sequencing input was peripheral blood. The TCR was taken from a middle-aged man with acute or convalescent COVID-19. CDR3 coding DNA: TGTGCCAGCAGCTTAGTTGCGGGGGGGAGGTACGAGCAGTACTTC. Its protein product is CASSLVAGGRYEQYF.